Presented here are 27 T cell receptor beta chains from one specimen sequenced in a study of cytomegalovirus exposure and HLA in healthy donors. The PCR ran on 60 Vbeta and 13 Jbeta primers. Profiling relied on immunoSEQ multiplex PCR, and the TCRdb table lists in-frame clones only, not all of them. This sample has approximately 100,000 clones, with roughly 82% found just once. The sequenced sample was PBMCs. Receptor source: a male donor in good health and CMV-seropositive.

V gene TRBV9 combines with J gene TRBJ2-5, with D possibly being TRBD2 (5 bases). The CDR3 length is 15 residues. Germline-derived CDR1 and CDR2 are SGDLS and YYNGEE. The V and J ends lost 0 bases and 4 bases respectively, with 13 bases between them. The CDR3 loop reads CASSVAEGSGETQYF. The DNA of the CDR3 is TGTGCCAGCAGCGTAGCTGAGGGTTCGGGAGAGACCCAGTACTTC.

The chain links TRBV5-6 to TRBJ2-5; 10 bases map to TRBD1. V gave up 2 bases and J gave up 4 bases; unmatched junction bases: 5. This CDR3 comprises 15 residues. Germline assignment: CDR1 SGHDT and CDR2 YYEEEE. The CDR3 loop reads CASSFDRGRGETQYF. In DNA, the CDR3 is TGTGCCAGCAGCTTCGACAGGGGGCGCGGAGAGACCCAGTACTTC.

This clone was found a few times. The genes are TRBV29-1 and TRBJ2-5, with 10 nucleotides matching TRBD1. The closer fit of TRBJ2-7 to the DNA end suggests the J call may be wrong. CDR3 length: 13 residues. Germline CDR1 reads SQVTM; CDR2 reads ANQGSEA. The CDR3 loop is CSVSGQGAYEQYF. DNA for the CDR3: TGCAGCGTTAGTGGACAGGGGGCCTACGAGCAGTACTTC.

The sample holds a few counts of this clone. The chain is built from TRBV28 and TRBJ2-7, with D perhaps matching TRBD2 (7 bases). V was trimmed by 4 bases and J by 6 bases, leaving 19 bases between them. The CDR3 runs 15 residues. Looked up from germline, CDR1 is MDHEN and CDR2 is SYDVKM. The chain's CDR3 is CASSSGGSLRSEQYF. The CDR3 nucleotides read TGTGCCAGCAGTTCGGGGGGCAGCCTTAGGTCCGAGCAGTACTTC.

The J gene is TRBJ2-7, the V gene TRBV15; the D gene is possibly TRBD1 (7 bases). CDR3 length equals 15 residues. With 0 bases removed from V and 2 bases from J, the gap between germline ends came to 11 bases. Germline CDR1 LNHNV, CDR2 YYDKDF (reference sequence). The CDR3 DNA is TGTGCCACCAGCAGAGACAGGGGGGAGGCCTACGAGCAGTACTTC. It is translated as CATSRDRGEAYEQYF.

The gene calls are TRBV11-3 and TRBJ2-3; 14 nucleotides agree with TRBD2. This CDR3 region has 17 residues. V gave up 5 bases and J gave up 6 bases; unmatched junction bases: 10. Germline V gene lookup returns CDR1 SGHNT and CDR2 YENEEA. CDR3 in amino acids: CASSQGTSGSLVDTQYF. In nucleotides, the CDR3 is TGTGCCAGCAGCCAAGGGACTAGCGGGAGTCTGGTGGATACGCAGTATTTT.

V gene TRBV18 combines with J gene TRBJ2-2; 10 bases map to TRBD1. Per the germline V gene, CDR1 is KGHSH and CDR2 is LQKENI. CDR3 length: 17 residues. The ends lost 3 bases at V and 4 bases at J; junction bases unmatched: 8. This chain's CDR3 is CASSPKNGQGGTGELFF. The DNA of the CDR3 is TGTGCCAGCTCACCGAAAAACGGACAGGGGGGCACCGGGGAGCTGTTTTTT.

V usage is TRBV9 and J usage is TRBJ1-2; D unresolved. The CDR3 covers 11 residues. Trimming left V 3 bases short and J 8 bases short, with 8 bases between. Germline CDR1 reads SGDLS; CDR2 reads YYNGEE. This CDR3 reads CASSGYRGYTF. The CDR3 DNA is TGTGCCAGCAGCGGATATCGGGGCTACACCTTC. Combining the CDR3 with reference TRBV9 and TRBJ1-2 gives the whole variable domain DSGVTQTPKHLITATGQRVTLRCSPRSGDLSVYWYQQSLDQGLQFLIQYYNGEERAKGNILERFSAQQFPDLHSELNLSSLELGDSALYFCASSGYRGYTFGSGTRLTVV.

The chain carries TRBV7-3 and TRBJ2-2; 13 bases map to TRBD2. J lost 2 bases, V lost 5 bases, and 8 bases had no gene match. Germline CDR1 SGHTA, CDR2 FQGTGA. This CDR3 spans 18 amino acids. The CDR3: CASSLRTSGRLNTGELFF. The CDR3 nucleotides are TGTGCCAGCAGCCTCCGGACTAGCGGGAGATTAAACACCGGGGAGCTGTTTTTT.

This clone was seen more than once but under ten times. The CDR3 coding sequence is TGTGCCATCAGTGAAGAGCTCAACTATGGCTACACCTTC. Protein: CAISEELNYGYTF. The chain combines TRBV10-3 with TRBJ1-2; D is undetermined. The ends were cut back, 3 bases at V and 2 bases at J, with 7 bases in the middle. Germline V gene sequence: CDR1 ENHRY, CDR2 SYGVKD. This CDR3 is built from 13 residues.

The rearrangement uses TRBV7-2 and TRBJ1-1, with D possibly being TRBD1 (6 bases). The germline gives CDR1 SGHTA, CDR2 FQGNSA. Deletions cut 2 bases from V and 4 bases from J, with 17 bases between. The CDR3 runs to 16 residues. CDR3 amino acids: CASSLSPGGLGTEAFF. The CDR3 nucleotides are TGTGCCAGCAGCTTATCCCCGGGGGGGCTCGGCACTGAAGCTTTCTTT. The full variable domain, in which reference TRBV7-2 and TRBJ1-1 provide the parts outside the CDR3, is GAGVSQSPSNKVTEKGKDVELRCDPISGHTALYWYRQSLGQGLEFLIYFQGNSAPDKSGLPSDRFSAERTGGSVSTLTIQRTQQEDSAVYLCASSLSPGGLGTEAFFGQGTRLTVV.

The chain is built from TRBV27 and TRBJ2-7; D perhaps matches TRBD1 (5 bases). The germline V gene encodes CDR1 MNHEY and CDR2 SMNVEV (reference sequence). Trimming left V 5 bases short and J 3 bases short, with 11 bases between. The CDR3 is 13 residues long. CDR3 in amino acids: CASSLGLDYEQYF. CDR3 DNA: TGTGCCAGCAGTCTGGGGCTCGACTACGAGCAGTACTTC.

This clone has just one count. The rearrangement uses TRBV6-1 and TRBJ2-7; 9 bases fit TRBD1. The junction had 11 bases not matched to a gene; V was cut back by 7 bases and J by 4 bases. The CDR3 loop spans 15 amino acids. Germline assignment: CDR1 MNHNS and CDR2 SASEGT. CDR3 in amino acids: CASTIQPTGGYEQYF. CDR3 DNA: TGTGCCAGCACCATCCAACCGACAGGGGGATACGAGCAGTACTTC.

This chain joins TRBV27 and TRBJ2-1; 12 nucleotides match TRBD2. This CDR3 comprises 17 residues. The V gene end was trimmed by 8 bases and the J gene end by 2 bases; junction bases not matched to a gene: 10. Germline assignment: CDR1 MNHEY and CDR2 SMNVEV (reference sequence). The CDR3 spells CASAGTSGSLPYNEQFF. The DNA of the CDR3 is TGTGCCAGCGCCGGGACTAGCGGGTCCCTCCCCTACAATGAGCAGTTCTTC.

This clone was seen more than once but under ten times. The J gene is TRBJ1-4, the V gene TRBV9; D gene uncertain. V gave up 3 bases and J gave up 7 bases, with 16 bases separating them. The V gene's germline CDR1 is SGDLS and CDR2 YYNGEE. This CDR3 contains 15 residues. The CDR3 region is CASSASGVFSEKLFF. CDR3 coding DNA: TGTGCCAGCAGCGCGTCCGGGGTCTTTAGTGAAAAACTGTTTTTT.

The gene calls are TRBV19 and TRBJ2-5, with 9 positions matching TRBD2. Losses at the gene ends were 3 bases for V and 1 base for J; bases not matched to a gene: 3. There are 15 residues in the CDR3. Germline CDR1 LNHDA, CDR2 SQIVND (reference sequence). CDR3 protein: CASSIGGGGQETQYF. Written as DNA, the CDR3 is TGTGCCAGTAGTATTGGCGGGGGGGGCCAAGAGACCCAGTACTTC.

This chain uses TRBV6-1 with TRBJ1-5; 8 bases map to TRBD1. Per the germline V gene, CDR1 is MNHNS and CDR2 is SASEGT. V lost 7 bases, J lost 2 bases, and 4 bases stayed unmatched. The CDR3 totals 14 residues. CDR3 DNA: TGTGCCAGCACTGAGACAGGGGGCAATCAGCCCCAGCATTTT. This sequence encodes CASTETGGNQPQHF.

To note about this clone: At one end the junction does not follow the germline gene, possibly because of a read error. The J gene is TRBJ2-1, the V gene TRBV7-2; 9 nucleotides align to TRBD2. Germline CDR1 and CDR2: SGHTA and FQGNSA. This CDR3 has 17 amino acids. The CDR3 spells CASSVASGTFSYNEQFF. The CDR3 region has the DNA TGTGCCAGCAGCGTAGCTAGCGGGACTTTCTCCTACAATGAGCAGTTCTTC.

This clone was detected only a few times. The gene calls are TRBV23-1 and TRBJ2-7, with D uncertain. TRBV23-1 is designated an ORF whose function remains uncertain. Trimming removed 9 bases from V and 6 bases from J, with 6 bases in between. The CDR3 extends over 9 amino acids. As DNA, the CDR3 is TGCGCCAGGAGGCCCGAGCAGTACTTC. Amino acids: CARRPEQYF.

The chain carries TRBV7-2 and TRBJ1-2; D is ambiguous. The CDR3 is 14 residues long. Trimming left V 1 base short and J 0 bases short, with 6 bases between. Looked up from germline, CDR1 is SGHTA and CDR2 is FQGNSA. DNA for the CDR3: TGTGCCAGCAGCTTAGACGGTGCTAACTATGGCTACACCTTC. Translating gives CASSLDGANYGYTF.

The chain recombines TRBV4-3 with TRBJ2-7; a possible D gene is TRBD1 (6 bases). The germline V gene has CDR1 LGHNA and CDR2 YSLEER. V lost 3 bases and J 6 bases, leaving 12 bases between the germline ends. This CDR3 region has 13 residues. CDR3 nucleotides: TGCGCCAGCAGCCATACAGGGATCAGCGAGCAGTACTTC. Residues: CASSHTGISEQYF.

The rearrangement links TRBV11-3 to TRBJ2-3, with 7 positions matching TRBD1. The CDR3 has 15 amino acids. CDR1 is SGHNT, CDR2 YENEEA, per germline. The trim removed 5 bases at V and 0 bases at J, leaving 5 bases unmatched. As DNA, the CDR3 is TGTGCCAGCAGCCCGGGACAGTCTAGCACAGATACGCAGTATTTT. Amino acids: CASSPGQSSTDTQYF.

The gene calls are TRBV5-1 and TRBJ2-7; 7 positions match TRBD1. In germline, CDR1 is SGHRS, CDR2 YFSETQ. The V and J ends lost 4 bases and 5 bases, in that order; junction bases with no gene match: 12. This CDR3 is built from 15 residues. The CDR3 bases are TGCGCCAGCAGCCCCGGGACAGTCATATTCGACGAGCAGTACTTC. This gives the protein CASSPGTVIFDEQYF.

CDR3 bases: TGTGCCAGCAGCTTAGCGCTATCTACCCCTCTGGACGAGCAGTACTTC. Translation gives CASSLALSTPLDEQYF. The chain has TRBV7-2 and TRBJ2-7, with no clear D. The CDR3 is made up of 16 amino acids. V was cut by 0 bases and J by 5 bases, with 17 bases left in between. Per the germline V gene, CDR1 is SGHTA and CDR2 is FQGNSA.

As concerns this clone: Other DNA sequences in this sample translate to the same CDR3. The V and J genes are TRBV5-1 and TRBJ1-4; D is uncertain. The CDR3 contains 14 residues. The germline V gene has CDR1 SGHRS and CDR2 YFSETQ. V lost 4 bases and J 0 bases, leaving 7 bases between the germline ends. This CDR3 is CASSPTSTNEKLFF. CDR3 nucleotide sequence: TGCGCCAGCAGCCCCACTTCAACTAATGAAAAACTGTTTTTT.

The chain is built from TRBV25-1 and TRBJ1-1; D gene uncertain. Between the trimmed V and J ends, which lost 3 bases and 1 base, there was a span of 12 bases. CDR1 is MGHDK, CDR2 SYGVNS, per germline. The CDR3 length is 15 residues. This CDR3 reads CASSDRGRGNTEAFF. Written as DNA, the CDR3 is TGTGCCAGCAGTGACCGAGGACGGGGGAACACTGAAGCTTTCTTT.

The chain carries TRBV7-3 and TRBJ2-1; 13 nucleotides line up with TRBD2. Per the germline V gene, CDR1 is SGHTA and CDR2 is FQGTGA. V trimming: 1 base; J trimming: 9 bases; junction bases outside the gene matches: 12. The CDR3 has 18 residues. As DNA, the CDR3 is TGTGCCAGCAGCTTAAGCCCGGGACTAGCGGGGAAGGGGGGTGAGCAGTTCTTC. Its translation: CASSLSPGLAGKGGEQFF. Filled out from reference TRBV7-3 and TRBJ2-1, the complete variable domain reads GAGVSQTPSNKVTEKGKYVELRCDPISGHTALYWYRQSLGQGPEFLIYFQGTGAADDSGLPNDRFFAVRPEGSVSTLKIQRTERGDSAVYLCASSLSPGLAGKGGEQFFGPGTRLTVL.